This entry lists 30 T cell receptor beta chains sequenced from one sample in a study of CD8 T cells in ankylosing spondylitis. Findings and caveats of the study: For ankylosing spondylitis blood, a TCR beta motif of several highly homologous variants appeared characteristic.

Each CDR3 protein gets one entry after TCRdb re-called the 5' RACE reads with MiXCR. The table records about 480,000 distinct CDR3 sequences, roughly a sixth of them present only once. What these receptors recognize is not known. Sequencing was performed on blood, either unsorted or a sorted T cell fraction (not recorded which). Source of these receptors: a male donor with ankylosing spondylitis.

This clonotype was seen more than once but under ten times. The genes are TRBV28 and TRBJ2-5; 7 nucleotides line up with TRBD2. This CDR3 has 13 residues. Germline V lookup: CDR1 MDHEN, CDR2 SYDVKM. V lost 6 bases and J lost 6; bases outside the gene matches: 7. CDR3 nucleotide sequence: TGTGCCAGCAGGGGGGGAGGGAGCCAGACCCAGTACTTC. This codes for CASRGGGSQTQYF.

This clonotype occurred many times. This chain connects TRBV4-3 to TRBJ2-7; maybe TRBD1 (6 bases). The CDR3 spans 15 residues. CDR1 is LGHNA and CDR2 is YSLEER in the germline V gene. Trimming left V 0 bases short and J 3 bases short, with 12 bases between. In DNA form, the CDR3 reads TGCGCCAGCAGCCAAGAACCGACAGGATACTACGAGCAGTACTTC. Encoded protein: CASSQEPTGYYEQYF.

This clonotype was seen only a few times. CDR3 bases: TGTGCCAGCCTCGATCGGACAGGGTCCTACGAGCAGTACTTC. This gives the protein CASLDRTGSYEQYF. The chain has TRBV7-8 and TRBJ2-7, with 8 bases that match TRBD1. Losses at the gene ends were 8 bases for V and 1 base for J; bases not matched to a gene: 7. Germline values: CDR1 SGHVS, CDR2 FQNEAQ. CDR3 length: 14 amino acids.

The chain links TRBV18 to TRBJ2-1, with 15 positions matching TRBD2. Trimming cost V 3 bases and J 9 bases; bases outside gene matches: 6. Germline-derived CDR1 and CDR2 are KGHSH and LQKENI. The CDR3 consists of 16 residues. The CDR3 sequence is CASSPRTSGGAGEQFF. The CDR3 DNA is TGTGCCAGCTCACCCCGGACTAGCGGGGGGGCCGGTGAGCAGTTCTTC.

The CDR3, as DNA: TGCAGTGCTAGTTTGGGCGGCAATCAGCCCCAGCATTTT. Its protein product is CSASLGGNQPQHF. The chain couples TRBV20-1 to TRBJ1-5; no clear D gene. This CDR3 spans 13 amino acids. The V and J ends lost 3 bases and 2 bases respectively, with 8 bases between them. Germline CDR1 and CDR2: DFQATT and SNEGSKA (reference sequence).

V gene TRBV6-5 combines with J gene TRBJ2-1, with no clear D. The germline gives CDR1 MNHEY, CDR2 SVGAGI. This CDR3 is built from 14 residues. V lost 0 bases and J 4 bases, leaving 7 bases between the germline ends. The CDR3 DNA sequence: TGTGCCAGCAGTTACTCGACCCAGTACAATGAGCAGTTCTTC. Its protein product is CASSYSTQYNEQFF.

In this sample, this clonotype turned up many times. V usage is TRBV12-3 or TRBV12-4 and J usage is TRBJ2-5; D remains unclear. This CDR3 contains 11 residues. Trimming took off 3 bases at V and 5 bases at J, with 4 bases between the two ends. DNA for the CDR3: TGTGCCAGCAGTTTTCTGGAGACCCAGTACTTC. Amino acid sequence: CASSFLETQYF.

The chain recombines TRBV28 with TRBJ2-7; no reliable D call. The V gene lost 11 bases and the J gene lost 7 bases, with 21 bases spanning the gap. The CDR3 has 13 residues. The germline V gene encodes CDR1 MDHEN and CDR2 SYDVKM. CDR3 sequence: CAGQNGLLGEQYF. The CDR3 DNA reads as TGTGCCGGCCAAAACGGGCTTCTAGGTGAGCAGTACTTC. Based on the CDR3 plus reference TRBV28 and TRBJ2-7, the full variable domain is DVKVTQSSRYLVKRTGEKVFLECVQDMDHENMFWYRQDPGLGLRLIYFSYDVKMKEKGDIPEGYSVSREKKERFSLILESASTNQTSMYLCAGQNGLLGEQYFGPGTRLTVT.

The chain uses TRBV5-1 and TRBJ2-5, with 12 bases aligning to TRBD2. The germline CDR1 and CDR2 sequences are SGHRS and YFSETQ. The V gene end was trimmed by 3 bases and the J gene end by 2 bases; junction bases not matched to a gene: 8. This CDR3 contains 17 residues. The CDR3: CASSWPLGLAGQETQYF. The CDR3, as DNA: TGCGCCAGCAGCTGGCCCCTAGGACTAGCGGGACAAGAGACCCAGTACTTC.

This clonotype showed up just a few times. CDR3 residues: CSVETPATNEKLFF. CDR3 DNA sequence: TGCAGCGTTGAGACACCCGCAACTAATGAAAAACTGTTTTTT. The chain uses TRBV29-1 and TRBJ1-4; D is unclear. With 3 bases removed from V and 0 bases from J, the gap between germline ends came to 8 bases. The CDR3 is 14 residues long. Germline V lookup: CDR1 SQVTM, CDR2 ANQGSEA.

The chain is built from TRBV7-3 and TRBJ2-3, with D unclear. CDR1 and CDR2 (germline): SGHTA, FQGTGA. The CDR3 spans 14 residues. Trimming removed 2 bases from V and 0 bases from J, with 6 bases in between. In DNA, the CDR3 is TGTGCCAGCAGCTTATCCGAGAGCACAGATACGCAGTATTTT. The encoded protein is CASSLSESTDTQYF.

This clonotype was observed at least ten times. The rearrangement links TRBV12-3 or TRBV12-4 to TRBJ1-5; the D is unclear. V lost 3 bases, J lost 0 bases, and 6 bases lay in between. The CDR3 is 14 residues long. The CDR3: CASSLVDSNQPQHF. DNA for the CDR3: TGTGCCAGCAGTTTGGTAGATAGCAATCAGCCCCAGCATTTT.

This clonotype was counted only a few times. The genes are TRBV7-3 and TRBJ2-2; TRBD2 is a possible D gene (7 bases). Per germline, CDR1 SGHTA and CDR2 FQGTGA. The CDR3 runs 16 residues. The V end was cut by 1 base, the J end by 5 bases, with 14 bases between. The CDR3 DNA follows: TGTGCCAGCAGCTTAAGGCCAGGGAGGGGGACCGGGGAGCTGTTTTTT. Translated, it gives CASSLRPGRGTGELFF.

This chain links TRBV10-3 with TRBJ2-7, with D unresolved. The CDR3 spans 11 residues. Germline lookup yields CDR1 ENHRY and CDR2 SYGVKD. V shed 4 bases and J shed 6 bases, with 7 bases lying between them. The CDR3 protein is CAISAGSEQYF. CDR3 DNA sequence: TGTGCCATCAGTGCAGGAAGCGAGCAGTACTTC.

A few counts support this clonotype. The chain couples TRBV5-4 to TRBJ2-3; D assignment may be TRBD1 or TRBD2 (5 bases each). The germline gives CDR1 SGHNT, CDR2 YYREEE (reference sequence). The CDR3 runs 13 residues. Trimming removed 4 bases at V and 4 bases at J, with 10 bases between. In DNA form, the CDR3 reads TGTGCCAGCAGCGTAAGGGGAGCAGATACGCAGTATTTT. Amino acids: CASSVRGADTQYF.

J is TRBJ2-3 and V is TRBV20-1, with 8 bases identical to TRBD2. The CDR3 runs to 16 residues. Germline CDR1 is DFQATT and CDR2 is SNEGSKA (reference sequence). The trim removed 5 bases at V and 0 bases at J, leaving 10 bases unmatched. The CDR3 DNA follows: TGCAGTGCTGACATACTAAGCGGGAGTAGCACAGATACGCAGTATTTT. Translating it yields CSADILSGSSTDTQYF.

V usage is TRBV5-1 and J usage is TRBJ1-6, with D perhaps matching TRBD1 (6 bases). Germline V gene sequence: CDR1 SGHRS, CDR2 YFSETQ. V was cut by 7 bases and J by 5 bases, with 19 bases left in between. The CDR3 extends over 16 amino acids. Here the CDR3 DNA reads TGCGCCAGCCAGAGGACCACGGGGACACATAATTCACCCCTCCACTTT. Its protein product is CASQRTTGTHNSPLHF.

The sample holds a few counts of this clonotype. This sequence joins TRBV4-1 and TRBJ2-3; 8 bases fit TRBD2. The CDR3 sequence is 16 residues long. CDR1 is MGHRA, CDR2 YSYEKL, per germline. The V segment lost 4 bases and the J segment 6 bases; nucleotides outside the gene matches: 12. This CDR3 is CASSPFSGIRGDTQYF. The CDR3, as DNA: TGCGCCAGCAGCCCCTTTAGCGGGATACGAGGGGATACGCAGTATTTT.

V and J are TRBV4-2 and TRBJ1-1; no clear D. The germline V gene has CDR1 LGHNA and CDR2 YNFKEQ. CDR3 length: 15 amino acids. Deletions cut 4 bases from V and 5 bases from J, with 17 bases between. Written as DNA, the CDR3 is TGTGCCAGCAGCCCCAAGATGCCCCTAATGACTGAAGCTTTCTTT. Its protein is CASSPKMPLMTEAFF.

This chain joins TRBV11-2 and TRBJ2-1; D assignment may be TRBD1 or TRBD2 (5 bases each). CDR1 is SGHAT, CDR2 FQNNGV, per germline. The CDR3 runs to 14 residues. V lost 1 base and J 7 bases, leaving 11 bases between the germline ends. In DNA, the CDR3 is TGTGCCAGCAGCTTAGCGGGACGATGGAATGAGCAGTTCTTC. This encodes CASSLAGRWNEQFF.

This clonotype has at least ten counts. The chain has TRBV7-3 and TRBJ1-4; 11 nucleotides line up with TRBD1. Germline values: CDR1 SGHTA, CDR2 FQGTGA. With 4 bases clipped from V and 3 bases from J, the junction kept 4 bases outside the gene matches. The CDR3 contains 16 residues. The CDR3 nucleotides are TGTGCCAGCAGCTCGGACAGGGGGCATGCTAATGAAAAACTGTTTTTT. It codes for CASSSDRGHANEKLFF.

V usage is TRBV20-1 and J usage is TRBJ2-1; 8 positions agree with TRBD2. V lost 6 bases and J lost 0; bases outside the gene matches: 1. The germline gives CDR1 DFQATT, CDR2 SNEGSKA (reference sequence). This CDR3 region has 13 residues. The CDR3 DNA follows: TGCAGTGCACTAGCGGACTCCTACAATGAGCAGTTCTTC. Encoded protein: CSALADSYNEQFF.

The V call is TRBV3-1, the J call TRBJ1-6; 8 nucleotides match TRBD1. Germline loops: CDR1 LGHDT, CDR2 YNNKEL (reference sequence). Trimming cost V 4 bases and J 7 bases; bases outside gene matches: 9. This CDR3 comprises 16 residues. The CDR3 protein is CASSRNPRGQNSPLHF. The CDR3 region has the DNA TGTGCCAGCAGCCGTAACCCCAGGGGGCAAAATTCACCCCTCCACTTT.

The genes are TRBV19 and TRBJ1-2; a weak D match, TRBD1 (6 bases). The V gene lost 6 bases and the J gene lost 8 bases, with 19 bases spanning the gap. This CDR3 is 14 amino acids long. Germline assignment: CDR1 LNHDA and CDR2 SQIVND (reference sequence). The CDR3 sequence: CASSRSPPGQGYTF. CDR3 bases: TGTGCCAGTAGCCGCAGCCCCCCGGGACAAGGCTACACCTTC.

V usage is TRBV5-1 and J usage is TRBJ2-1; TRBD2 aligns across 7 bases. The junction had 11 bases not matched to a gene; V was cut back by 2 bases and J by 3 bases. Germline CDR1 is SGHRS and CDR2 is YFSETQ. The CDR3 has 17 amino acids. CDR3 bases: TGCGCCAGCAGCTTCTTGGGGAAGGGAGGGGACTACAATGAGCAGTTCTTC. Translating it yields CASSFLGKGGDYNEQFF. The full variable domain, in which reference TRBV5-1 and TRBJ2-1 provide the parts outside the CDR3, is KAGVTQTPRYLIKTRGQQVTLSCSPISGHRSVSWYQQTPGQGLQFLFEYFSETQRNKGNFPGRFSGRQFSNSRSEMNVSTLELGDSALYLCASSFLGKGGDYNEQFFGPGTRLTVL.

The CDR3 reads CASSFQVMHNEQFF. The CDR3 bases are TGTGCCAGCAGCTTTCAGGTTATGCACAATGAGCAGTTCTTC. J is TRBJ2-1 and V is TRBV3-1; no definite D call. From germline, CDR1 is LGHDT and CDR2 YNNKEL (reference sequence). This CDR3 has 14 residues. Trimming took 5 bases from V and 5 from J, leaving 13 bases between them.

This clonotype has only a few counts. The chain couples TRBV20-1 to TRBJ2-5; 11 positions agree with TRBD2. The V gene's germline CDR1 is DFQATT and CDR2 SNEGSKA (reference sequence). Trimming removed 6 bases from V and 4 bases from J; junction bases left unmatched: 13. This CDR3 contains 16 residues. CDR3 nucleotides: TGCAGTGCCCACTTGGGTAGCGGGGGGGCGGGAGAGACCCAGTACTTC. Protein sequence: CSAHLGSGGAGETQYF.

This clonotype was counted between two and nine times. The chain uses TRBV7-2 and TRBJ1-6; TRBD1 aligns across 7 bases. Trimming cost V 6 bases and J 8 bases; bases outside gene matches: 10. Germline values: CDR1 SGHTA, CDR2 FQGNSA. The CDR3 extends over 15 amino acids. The CDR3 nucleotides are TGTGCCAGCAGACCAGGGACAGCGTCTTATTCACCCCTCCACTTT. It encodes CASRPGTASYSPLHF.

There are a few counts of this clonotype. This chain links TRBV5-1 with TRBJ1-5; 7 bases fit TRBD1. The CDR3 is made up of 15 amino acids. V trimming: 0 bases; J trimming: 2 bases; junction bases outside the gene matches: 2. The V gene's germline CDR1 is SGHRS and CDR2 YFSETQ. The CDR3 sequence: CASSLDGQGNQPQHF. Written as DNA, the CDR3 is TGCGCCAGCAGCTTGGATGGACAGGGCAATCAGCCCCAGCATTTT.

The chain uses TRBV20-1 and TRBJ1-1, with D perhaps matching TRBD1 (6 bases). Germline CDR1 reads DFQATT; CDR2 reads SNEGSKA (reference sequence). The CDR3 is 12 residues long. With 1 base removed from V and 5 bases from J, the gap between germline ends came to 8 bases. The CDR3 DNA reads as TGCAGTGCTAGAGGAGACAGGACTGAAGCTTTCTTT. Its translation is CSARGDRTEAFF.